This is a list of T cell receptor beta chains from one sample in a study of blood T cell repertoires in COVID-19. The method was immunoSEQ multiplex PCR; TCRdb's version includes in-frame clones alone and lacks a portion of them. Of 200,000 to 300,000 clones in the sample, around 90% were seen once. The sample consisted of peripheral blood. These receptor sequences come from a man aged 60 to 75 who had recovered from COVID-19. The CDR3 runs from the conserved cysteine through the conserved F or W. D genes are given only for firm matches. The size field is filled for only some rows; it gives once, few, many or a size class.

clone size	J gene	V gene	D gene	CDR3 protein	CDR3 DNA
NA	TRBJ1-1	TRBV18	NA	CASSPNVLPPGLTMNTEAFF	TGTGCCAGCTCACCAAACGTACTCCCCCCAGGACTGACGATGAACACTGAAGCTTTCTTT
NA	TRBJ1-3	TRBV9	TRBD1	CASSSSLGGTVSGNTIYF	TGTGCCAGCAGCTCCTCGCTGGGCGGGACAGTCTCTGGAAACACCATATATTTT
once	TRBJ1-2	TRBV30	TRBD1	CAWTADRVGYGYTF	TGTGCCTGGACCGCTGACAGGGTCGGCTATGGCTACACCTTC
NA	TRBJ2-4	TRBV7-9	NA	CASASKNIQYF	TGTGCCAGCGCCTCTAAGAACATTCAGTACTTC
NA	TRBJ2-3	TRBV7-3	NA	CASSFLGYPTDTQYF	TGTGCCAGCAGCTTCCTGGGCTACCCCACAGATACGCAGTATTTT
NA	TRBJ2-2	TRBV7-3	NA	CASSYSNTGELFF	TGTGCCAGCAGCTACTCGAACACCGGGGAGCTGTTTTTT
NA	TRBJ2-3	TRBV15	TRBD1	CATSRDGGQGWTDTQYF	TGTGCCACCAGCAGAGACGGGGGACAGGGGTGGACAGATACGCAGTATTTT
once	TRBJ1-3	TRBV5-1	TRBD1	CASAEGGQPFRGNTIYF	TGCGCCAGCGCTGAGGGGGGACAGCCTTTTAGAGGAAACACCATATATTTT
NA	TRBJ2-7	TRBV5-1	TRBD1	CASSFMRTGAYEQYF	TGCGCCAGCAGCTTTATGAGGACAGGGGCCTACGAGCAGTACTTC
NA	TRBJ1-1	TRBV6-1	NA	CASRLGEATEAFF	TGTGCCAGCAGGCTTGGGGAGGCCACTGAAGCTTTCTTT
NA	TRBJ1-2	TRBV6-5	NA	CASSYSRLNYGYTF	TGTGCCAGCAGTTACTCGCGGCTCAACTATGGCTACACCTTC
once	TRBJ2-7	TRBV5-8	NA	CASSLKQLNEQYF	TGTGCCAGCAGCTTGAAACAGTTAAACGAGCAGTACTTC
once	TRBJ2-5	TRBV9	TRBD1	CASSARDREETQYF	TGTGCCAGCAGCGCCCGGGACAGAGAAGAGACCCAGTACTTC
NA	TRBJ1-1	TRBV10-1	TRBD1	CASRPNTGGNTEAFF	TGCGCCAGCAGGCCCAATACAGGGGGGAACACTGAAGCTTTCTTT
NA	TRBJ2-6	TRBV7-9	NA	CASSLQGTSGANVLTF	TGTGCCAGCAGCTTACAGGGGACCTCTGGGGCCAACGTCCTGACTTTC
NA	TRBJ2-1	TRBV7-9	TRBD1	CASSSTGGSSYNEQFF	TGTGCCAGCAGCTCTACAGGGGGTAGCTCCTACAATGAGCAGTTCTTC
NA	TRBJ1-2	TRBV2	NA	CASSEARLPGSYGYTF	TGTGCCAGCAGTGAAGCGCGGCTCCCCGGCAGCTATGGCTACACCTTC
NA	TRBJ1-2	TRBV9	TRBD1	CASSVVRDRGPPDYGYTF	TGTGCCAGCAGCGTAGTTCGGGACAGGGGCCCTCCTGACTATGGCTACACCTTC
NA	TRBJ2-7	TRBV7-9	TRBD2	CASSRGTRSEQYF	TGTGCCAGCAGCCGCGGGACTAGAAGCGAGCAGTACTTC
few	TRBJ2-7	TRBV6-5	TRBD1	CASSYSRTGMIHEQYF	TGTGCCAGCAGTTACTCGAGGACAGGGATGATCCACGAGCAGTACTTC
once	TRBJ2-3	TRBV18	NA	CASSPLHLDTQYF	TGTGCCAGCTCACCACTTCATTTGGATACGCAGTATTTT
NA	TRBJ2-5	TRBV12-5	NA	CASGLGARGETQYF	TGTGCTAGTGGTTTGGGAGCTCGGGGGGAGACCCAGTACTTC
NA	TRBJ1-2	TRBV9	NA	CASSVAVGQGSYGYTF	TGTGCCAGCAGCGTAGCAGTGGGGCAGGGCAGCTATGGCTACACCTTC
NA	TRBJ1-5	TRBV5-1	NA	CASSLEAGNQPQHF	TGCGCCAGCAGTCTAGAGGCAGGCAATCAGCCCCAGCATTTT
NA	TRBJ2-3	TRBV27	NA	CASRWGRRTDTQYF	TGTGCCAGCAGATGGGGGCGGCGCACAGATACGCAGTATTTT
NA	TRBJ1-5	TRBV2	NA	CASKGRDTYSNQPQHF	TGTGCCAGCAAGGGCAGGGACACCTATAGCAATCAGCCCCAGCATTTT
NA	TRBJ2-3	TRBV4-2	NA	CASSSSEGLGTTQYF	TGTGCCAGCAGCTCAAGCGAGGGCTTGGGGACAACGCAGTATTTT
NA	TRBJ1-2	TRBV6-5	NA	CASTNPHNGYTF	TGTGCCAGCACCAACCCCCACAATGGCTACACCTTC
NA	TRBJ2-3	TRBV6-5	TRBD2	CASGSGGAADTQYF	TGTGCCAGCGGGAGCGGGGGGGCCGCAGATACGCAGTATTTT
NA	TRBJ1-1	TRBV11-3	NA	CASSLSGLNTEAFF	TGTGCCAGCAGCTTATCGGGGTTGAACACTGAAGCTTTCTTT
once	TRBJ2-2	TRBV9	NA	CASSVGGANTGELFF	TGTGCCAGCAGCGTAGGCGGGGCAAACACCGGGGAGCTGTTTTTT